The source of this T cell receptor (beta chain) is a study of Ad26.COV2.S vaccination and SARS-CoV-2 variants. The data were produced by immunoSEQ multiplex PCR, yet TCRdb's version contains in-frame clones alone and is incomplete. Of approximately 450,000 clones in the sample, around 90% were seen once. The CDR3 runs to 16 residues. Unmatched junction bases numbered 8, after V lost 1 base and J lost 5 bases. Germline lookup yields CDR1 LGHDT and CDR2 YNNKEL (reference sequence). Regarding treatment: over 15 received Ad26.COV2.S at low or high dose, single or two shots; roughly 5 received placebo; per-sample allocation not given. Day 63 after the first vaccine or placebo injection was the time point for sampling. In Boston, the donor was an adult between 18-55 years of age.

The chain joins TRBV3-1 (or the pseudogene TRBV3-2) to TRBJ2-5, with 9 bases lining up with TRBD2. The starting material was peripheral blood, obtained in a trial of Ad26.COV2.S vaccine versus placebo. The TCR sequence derives from a person aged 18-60 years who received the Ad26.COV2.S COVID-19 vaccine or a placebo. The CDR3 sequence: CASSQGTLSGSETQYF. CDR3 DNA: TGTGCCAGCAGCCAAGGGACCCTTAGCGGGAGTGAGACCCAGTACTTC.